Below are 10 T cell receptor beta chains sequenced from a single sample in a study of OX40 agonist ivuxolimab in advanced cancers. Produced via immunoSEQ multiplex PCR; TCRdb's table is partial and in-frame only. This sample yields around 95,000 clones, of which nearly 90% are seen a single time; more than 0.15% belongs to the top ten. The sample here was CD4+ or CD8+ T cells sorted from blood, taken in a trial of the OX40 agonist ivuxolimab. These receptors all stem from an adult with an advanced solid tumor such as melanoma, head and neck, liver or kidney cancer.

This sequence joins TRBV6-1 and TRBJ1-4, with D hard to call. Germline values: CDR1 MNHNS, CDR2 SASEGT. The V end was cut by 3 bases, the J end by 7 bases, with 12 bases between. The length of the CDR3 is 14 residues. The CDR3 DNA reads TGTGCCAGCAGTGAGGAGACTAAGGGTGAAAAACTGTTTTTT. Translating gives CASSEETKGEKLFF.

The CDR3 region has the DNA TGTGCCAGCAGTTTATCCAGGGGGCCTTACAATGAGCAGTTCTTC. This codes for CASSLSRGPYNEQFF. The chain joins TRBV6-5 to TRBJ2-1; 8 positions match TRBD1. The CDR3 length is 15 residues. J lost 4 bases, V lost 4 bases, and 6 bases had no gene match. Germline CDR1 reads MNHEY; CDR2 reads SVGAGI.

This rearrangement joins TRBV30 to TRBJ2-2; no reliable D call. The CDR3 is 13 residues long. Germline CDR1 and CDR2: GTSNPN and SVGIG (reference sequence). V lost 3 bases, J lost 7 bases, and 12 bases lay in between. CDR3 in DNA: TGTGCCTGGAGATTAAATACTGGCGGGGAGCTGTTTTTT. Its translation is CAWRLNTGGELFF.

This clone was seen just once. The J gene is TRBJ2-2, the V gene TRBV19; 8 nucleotides align to TRBD1. The CDR3 runs to 15 residues. Germline V lookup: CDR1 LNHDA, CDR2 SQIVND (reference sequence). The junction had 7 bases not matched to a gene; V was cut back by 10 bases and J by 0 bases. Written as DNA, the CDR3 is TGTGCCACCCGCCACAGGGGGGCGAACACCGGGGAGCTGTTTTTT. This codes for CATRHRGANTGELFF.

The chain employs TRBV5-4 and TRBJ2-3, with TRBD2 matching over 7 bases. The CDR3 sequence is 18 residues long. Germline CDR1 SGHNT, CDR2 YYREEE (reference sequence). J was trimmed by 2 bases and V by 4 bases; bases with no gene match: 16. This CDR3 reads CASSRPSGVGVATDTQYF. The CDR3 region has the DNA TGTGCCAGCAGCCGTCCTAGCGGCGTGGGAGTGGCCACAGATACGCAGTATTTT.

The J gene is TRBJ1-5, the V gene TRBV19; D is possibly TRBD1 (6 bases). Per the germline V gene, CDR1 is LNHDA and CDR2 is SQIVND (reference sequence). V was clipped by 11 bases and J by 3 bases, with 23 bases between them. This CDR3 is built from 16 residues. CDR3 DNA: TGTGCCTCCGACCTCCGGGGGGCCAGTGTCAATCAGCCCCAGCATTTT. It codes for CASDLRGASVNQPQHF. Full variable domain (rest looked up from reference TRBV19 and TRBJ1-5): DGGITQSPKYLFRKEGQNVTLSCEQNLNHDAMYWYRQDPGQGLRLIYYSQIVNDFQKGDIAEGYSVSREKKESFPLTVTSAQKNPTAFYLCASDLRGASVNQPQHFGDGTRLSIL.

The CDR3 reads CASSFSGAKTNTEAFF. The CDR3 DNA follows: TGCGCCAGCAGCTTTTCGGGTGCGAAGACTAACACTGAAGCTTTCTTT. This chain uses TRBV5-1 with TRBJ1-1; D unresolved. The V and J ends lost 2 bases and 2 bases respectively, with 16 bases between them. CDR1 is SGHRS, CDR2 YFSETQ, per germline. This CDR3 has 16 amino acids. The full variable domain, rest sourced from reference TRBV5-1 and TRBJ1-1, is KAGVTQTPRYLIKTRGQQVTLSCSPISGHRSVSWYQQTPGQGLQFLFEYFSETQRNKGNFPGRFSGRQFSNSRSEMNVSTLELGDSALYLCASSFSGAKTNTEAFFGQGTRLTVV.

V is TRBV27 and J is TRBJ1-4, with a weak D call TRBD1 (5 bases). The germline V gene encodes CDR1 MNHEY and CDR2 SMNVEV (reference sequence). With 4 bases removed from V and 1 base from J, the gap between germline ends came to 16 bases. The CDR3 sequence is 17 residues long. The CDR3, as DNA: TGTGCCAGCAGTTCCTTCGGGGCCGACGGAACTAATGAAAAACTGTTTTTT. Its protein is CASSSFGADGTNEKLFF.

This clone was seen more than once but under ten times. The V and J genes are TRBV28 and TRBJ1-5; no clear D gene. Germline V gene sequence: CDR1 MDHEN, CDR2 SYDVKM. The CDR3 is 15 amino acids. Trimming took off 2 bases at V and 5 bases at J, with 13 bases between the two ends. Written as DNA, the CDR3 is TGTGCCAGCAGTTTACCCCCACTCCACGATCAGCCCCAGCATTTT. This codes for CASSLPPLHDQPQHF.

The chain uses TRBV7-9 and TRBJ2-2; 7 bases match TRBD2. After removal of 1 base from V and 3 bases from J, the junction contained 5 bases not matched to a gene. The germline V gene encodes CDR1 SEHNR and CDR2 FQNEAQ (reference sequence). The CDR3 sequence is 16 residues long. The CDR3 nucleotides are TGTGCCAGCAGCTTAGGCGCTAGCGGCCACACCGGGGAGCTGTTTTTT. It yields the protein CASSLGASGHTGELFF. Filled out from reference TRBV7-9 and TRBJ2-2, the complete variable domain reads DTGVSQNPRHKITKRGQNVTFRCDPISEHNRLYWYRQTLGQGPEFLTYFQNEAQLEKSRLLSDRFSAERPKGSFSTLEIQRTEQGDSAMYLCASSLGASGHTGELFFGEGSRLTVL.